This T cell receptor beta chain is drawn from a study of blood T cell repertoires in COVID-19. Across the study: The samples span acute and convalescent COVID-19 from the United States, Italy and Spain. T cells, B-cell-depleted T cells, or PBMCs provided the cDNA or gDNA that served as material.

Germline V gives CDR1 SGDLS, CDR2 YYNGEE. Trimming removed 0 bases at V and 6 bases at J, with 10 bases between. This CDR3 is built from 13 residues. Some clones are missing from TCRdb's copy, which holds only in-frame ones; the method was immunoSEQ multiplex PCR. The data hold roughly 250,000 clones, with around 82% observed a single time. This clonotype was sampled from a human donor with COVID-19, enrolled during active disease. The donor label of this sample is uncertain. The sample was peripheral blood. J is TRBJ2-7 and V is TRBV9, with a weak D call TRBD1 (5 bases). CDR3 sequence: CASSVGDRGEQYF. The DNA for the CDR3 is TGTGCCAGCAGCGTAGGGGATAGGGGCGAGCAGTACTTC.